Listed below are T cell receptor beta chains from one sample, sequenced in a study of human T cells and chemical hapten exposure. TCRdb called the RACE reads again in MiXCR, with one record for every CDR3 protein. Of 350,000 to 450,000 distinct CDR3 sequences listed, more than 4.5% are singletons. Sequencing was performed on whole blood, taken in connection with sensitization to the hapten diphenylcyclopropenone (DPC). These receptors all stem from a woman aged 50 to 65 with alopecia areata. Some clones in this sample may be carry-over from other donors' samples. Each CDR3 is given with its conserved first and last residue. A D gene is named only where the DNA matches it firmly. Clone size is given for some rows only: seen once, a few or many times, or a class if the clone is expanded.

length,V,size,J,D,DNA,CDR3
15,TRBV20-1,-,TRBJ2-7,-,TGCAGTGCTAGTGTTTGGGGAAGCAGTTCGTACGAGCAGTACTTC,CSASVWGSSSYEQYF
13,TRBV7-9,-,TRBJ1-1,-,TGTGCCAGCAGGTCCCCCGGGGGAACTGAAGCTTTCTTT,CASRSPGGTEAFF
13,TRBV20-1,few,TRBJ2-3,TRBD2,TGCAGTGCTAGACTAGCGGGCACAGATACGCAGTATTTT,CSARLAGTDTQYF
11,TRBV20-1,many,TRBJ2-3,TRBD1,TGCAAGCAGGGGGTCACAGATACGCAGTATTTT,CKQGVTDTQYF
14,TRBV18,-,TRBJ2-1,-,TGTGCCAGCTCACCACAAGACAGAGTGGATGAGCAGTTCTTC,CASSPQDRVDEQFF
15,TRBV19,many,TRBJ2-5,TRBD1,TGTGCCAGTAGTATCCAGGGACAGGGCCAAGAGACCCAGTACTTC,CASSIQGQGQETQYF
16,TRBV7-2,few,TRBJ2-7,TRBD2,TGTGCCAGCAGCTTAGCGCGGCTAGCGGGGACCTACGAGCAGTACTTC,CASSLARLAGTYEQYF
13,TRBV24-1,many,TRBJ2-3,-,TGTGCCACCAGTGATTCCCTCACAGATACGCAGTATTTT,CATSDSLTDTQYF
14,TRBV15,once,TRBJ1-5,-,TGTGCCACCAGCAGAGAGAGGAGCAATCAGCCCCAGCATTTT,CATSRERSNQPQHF
17,TRBV14,many,TRBJ2-1,TRBD1,TGTGCCAGCAGCCAAGATTCCGGGACAGGCTTCTACAATGAGCAGTTCTTC,CASSQDSGTGFYNEQFF
11,TRBV5-4,many,TRBJ2-5,-,TGTGCCAGCAGCGCTTCGGAGACCCAGTACTTC,CASSASETQYF
12,TRBV11-2,many,TRBJ2-3,-,TGTGCCAGCACCCTTTCCACAGATACGCAGTATTTT,CASTLSTDTQYF
12,TRBV12-3/TRBV12-4,many,TRBJ1-1,-,TGTGCCACCCGAGGGGCGGACAGTGAAGCTTTCTTT,CATRGADSEAFF
15,TRBV20-1,-,TRBJ2-1,-,TGCAGTGCTAGAGATCCCCAGCGGGACAACAATGAGCAGTTCTTC,CSARDPQRDNNEQFF
14,TRBV29-1,many,TRBJ2-3,TRBD2,TGCAGCGTTGCCGGGACTAGCGGCACAGATACGCAGTATTTT,CSVAGTSGTDTQYF
13,TRBV6-5,-,TRBJ1-5,-,TGTGCCAGCAGTTGGGGGGACGGGCAGCCCCAGCATTTT,CASSWGDGQPQHF
18,TRBV28,many,TRBJ2-6,TRBD2,TGTGCCAGCAGTTCCTTAGCGGGAGGACACTCTGGGGCCAACGTCCTGACTTTC,CASSSLAGGHSGANVLTF
14,TRBV6-2/TRBV6-3,-,TRBJ1-5,-,TGTGCCAGCAGTCGGCGGGCCCCCAATCAGCCCCAGCATTTT,CASSRRAPNQPQHF
15,TRBV5-1,few,TRBJ2-1,-,TGCGCCAGCAGTCCCTTGGCGGGATTCTACAATGAGCAGTTCTTC,CASSPLAGFYNEQFF
12,TRBV20-1,many,TRBJ1-1,-,TGCAGTGCCTTAAGTAGGAGCACTGAAGCTTTCTTT,CSALSRSTEAFF
12,TRBV29-1,many,TRBJ2-2,-,TGCAGCTCCGAGTCTGGCACCGGGGAGCTGTTTTTT,CSSESGTGELFF
15,TRBV6-5,many,TRBJ2-1,-,TGTGCCAGCAGTTACAACGGGGGCAATCACAATGAGCAGTTCTTC,CASSYNGGNHNEQFF
11,TRBV20-1,-,TRBJ1-1,-,TGCAGTGCTAGCCCCTCCAGGGGAGCTTTCTTT,CSASPSRGAFF
12,TRBV29-1,many,TRBJ1-1,-,TGCAGCGTTGTCGACAGGCTTAAAGAAGCTTTCTTT,CSVVDRLKEAFF
18,TRBV28,many,TRBJ2-1,TRBD2,TGTGCCAGCAGTTCACAGGGTAGCGGGAGGCCGTCCTACAATGAGCAGTTCTTC,CASSSQGSGRPSYNEQFF
16,TRBV7-2,few,TRBJ1-1,-,TGTGCCAGCAGCCCACAATTAGGCAGGGGTGACACTGAAGCTTTCTTT,CASSPQLGRGDTEAFF
16,TRBV29-1,-,TRBJ1-2,-,TGCAGCGTTGAGGAGGGGCCTGGAACATCGAACTATGGCTACACCTTC,CSVEEGPGTSNYGYTF
16,TRBV21-1,few,TRBJ2-7,-,TGTGCCAGCAGCAAAGCGACTAGCGGGACATTCCACGAGCAGTACTTC,CASSKATSGTFHEQYF
20,TRBV29-1,many,TRBJ2-4,TRBD1,TGCAGCGTTGAAGATTGGGACAGGGGGCTCCTTAGCGGGGCCAAAAACATTCAGTACTTC,CSVEDWDRGLLSGAKNIQYF
12,TRBV10-3,many,TRBJ2-7,-,TGTGCCATCAGTGAGGGGATCTACGAGCAGTACTTC,CAISEGIYEQYF
12,TRBV10-3,many,TRBJ2-5,-,TGTGCCATCAGGGGGGGCGGCGAGACCCAGTACTTC,CAIRGGGETQYF
15,TRBV2,-,TRBJ1-5,-,TGTGCCAGCAGTCTCACAGGGAGCGACGGTCAGCCCCAGCATTTT,CASSLTGSDGQPQHF
14,TRBV28,-,TRBJ1-1,-,TGTGCCAGCAGTTCCCGTGGGGCGAACACTGAAGCTTTCTTT,CASSSRGANTEAFF
15,TRBV6-6,many,TRBJ2-3,-,TGTGCCAGCAGTTACTCATGGAGAGGCACAGATACGCAGTATTTT,CASSYSWRGTDTQYF
13,TRBV20-1,-,TRBJ2-2,-,TGCAGTGCTAGGCCTCCCGGGGCCGGGGAGCTGTTTTTT,CSARPPGAGELFF
15,TRBV3-1,many,TRBJ2-3,TRBD2,TGTGCCAGCAGCCTAGGACTAGCGGACACAGATACGCAGTATTTT,CASSLGLADTDTQYF
15,TRBV7-9,many,TRBJ2-3,-,TGTGCCAGCAGCCAGATTGGGACCCCGGCAGATACGCAGTATTTT,CASSQIGTPADTQYF
13,TRBV12-3/TRBV12-4,-,TRBJ2-5,-,TGTGCCAGCAGTTTCACAGGGTTCGAGACCCAGTACTTC,CASSFTGFETQYF
13,TRBV12-3/TRBV12-4,-,TRBJ1-4,-,TGTGCCAGCAGTTTACCAGGTGATGAAAAACTGTTTTTT,CASSLPGDEKLFF
14,TRBV12-3/TRBV12-4,few,TRBJ2-3,-,TGTGCCAGCAGTTTATCCCGAATTACAGATACGCAGTATTTT,CASSLSRITDTQYF
13,TRBV7-9,-,TRBJ1-2,-,TGTGCCAGCAGCTTACAGGGGAGGTTTGGCTACACCTTC,CASSLQGRFGYTF
16,TRBV5-5,-,TRBJ1-6,-,TGTGCCAGCAGCTCGGACTTGAGCTCCTATAATTCACCCCTCCACTTT,CASSSDLSSYNSPLHF
14,TRBV2,many,TRBJ1-5,-,TGTGCCAGCAACGAACAGTTTAGCAATCAGCCCCAGCATTTT,CASNEQFSNQPQHF
13,TRBV29-1,-,TRBJ1-1,TRBD1,TGCAGCGTTCGTAGGGGGCTTGACACTGAAGCTTTCTTT,CSVRRGLDTEAFF
14,TRBV5-1,many,TRBJ1-1,-,TGCGCCAGCAGCTTGGGGGCATCGAACACTGAAGCTTTCTTT,CASSLGASNTEAFF
15,TRBV6-5,-,TRBJ1-2,-,TGTGCCAGCAGTTACACAAACAGGGTCAACTATGGCTACACCTTC,CASSYTNRVNYGYTF
15,TRBV29-1,-,TRBJ2-2,-,TGCAGCGTCGCCCGGGACAACCCGAACACCGGGGAGCTGTTTTTT,CSVARDNPNTGELFF
14,TRBV11-2,few,TRBJ1-2,-,TGTGCCAGCAGCTTAGACTTTGTCCAGGATGGCTACACCTTC,CASSLDFVQDGYTF
15,TRBV3-1,-,TRBJ2-7,-,TGTGCCAGCAGCCGGGTAACCAGCGGGTACCACGAGCAGTACTTC,CASSRVTSGYHEQYF
18,TRBV5-8,-,TRBJ1-6,-,TGTGCCAGCAGCCGTACCGGGACGCTAAGCTCCTATAATTCACCCCTCCACTTT,CASSRTGTLSSYNSPLHF
13,TRBV9,many,TRBJ2-7,TRBD1,TGTGCCAGCAGCGACAGACAGGGCCTCGAGCAGTACTTC,CASSDRQGLEQYF
13,TRBV28,few,TRBJ1-5,-,TGTGCCAGCAGACCAACAGTGGCGGTGGCCCAGCATTTT,CASRPTVAVAQHF
14,TRBV7-9,many,TRBJ2-7,-,TGTGCCAGCAGCTTAGATGGGGGCAGGTACGAGCAGTACTTC,CASSLDGGRYEQYF
15,TRBV30,few,TRBJ2-3,TRBD2,TGTGCCTGGAGTGCGGGACTAGCGGGAATCGATACGCAGTATTTT,CAWSAGLAGIDTQYF